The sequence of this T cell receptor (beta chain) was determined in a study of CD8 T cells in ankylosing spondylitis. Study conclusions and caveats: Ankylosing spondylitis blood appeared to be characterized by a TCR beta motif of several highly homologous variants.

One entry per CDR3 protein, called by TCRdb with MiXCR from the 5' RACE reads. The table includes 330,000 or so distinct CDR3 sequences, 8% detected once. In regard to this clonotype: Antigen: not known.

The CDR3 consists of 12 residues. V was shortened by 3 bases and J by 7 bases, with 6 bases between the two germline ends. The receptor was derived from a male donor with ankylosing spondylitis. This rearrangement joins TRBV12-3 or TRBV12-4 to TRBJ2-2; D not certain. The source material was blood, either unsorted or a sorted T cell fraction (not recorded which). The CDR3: CASSLGFGELFF. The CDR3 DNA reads TGTGCCAGCAGTTTGGGATTCGGGGAGCTGTTTTTT.